The 13 T cell receptor beta chains below all came from one sample that was sequenced in a study of blood T cells in healthy people across ages. For the second PCR, which ran for about 6 to 12 cycles, a sample-barcoded 5' primer and a J-beta primer mix were used. TCRdb processed the 5' RACE reads anew with MiXCR; each CDR3 protein has one entry. The sample holds roughly 700,000 distinct CDR3 sequences, approximately 50% seen once. The sample consisted of blood. Every receptor here comes from a woman between 55 and 75 years old in good health.

Regarding this clonotype: Since a much larger clone is just one base distant, this may be a read error. The chain has TRBV28 and TRBJ1-1, with D possibly matching TRBD1 (6 bases). Germline CDR1 MDHEN, CDR2 SYDVKM. This CDR3 is 14 amino acids long. The CDR3 DNA reads TGTGTCAGCTCACCAGGGGTGGGCTTCACTGAAGCTTTCTTT. Translation: CVSSPGVGFTEAFF.

The table lists this clonotype with a few counts. The CDR3 here is CATSRTGETYEQYF. The CDR3, as DNA: TGTGCCACCAGCAGGACAGGTGAAACCTACGAGCAGTACTTC. The chain combines TRBV15 with TRBJ2-7, with D tentatively TRBD1 (6 bases). This CDR3 contains 14 residues. V shed 3 bases and J shed 2 bases, with 11 bases lying between them. Germline CDR1 is LNHNV and CDR2 is YYDKDF (reference sequence).

This clonotype was counted only a few times. The chain is built from TRBV20-1 and TRBJ2-5; TRBD1 aligns across 8 bases. Germline CDR1 reads DFQATT; CDR2 reads SNEGSKA (reference sequence). This CDR3 contains 13 residues. The ends lost 6 bases at V and 6 bases at J; junction bases unmatched: 9. The CDR3 protein is CSAPDRAGKTQYF. The CDR3 region has the DNA TGCAGTGCCCCGGACAGGGCGGGGAAGACCCAGTACTTC.

The chain has TRBV6-5 and TRBJ2-7, with a weak D call TRBD1 (6 bases). Germline values: CDR1 MNHEY, CDR2 SVGAGI. Trimming pared 2 bases from V and 4 bases from J, leaving 12 bases between. The CDR3 is 14 residues long. CDR3 DNA sequence: TGTGCCAGCAGTTACGGCCCGGACAGTTACGAGCAGTACTTC. Translation gives CASSYGPDSYEQYF.

This clonotype was detected only a few times. The chain links TRBV24-1 to TRBJ2-7; TRBD1 matches 7 bases. V lost 4 bases, J lost 2 bases, and 4 bases stayed unmatched. CDR1 and CDR2 (germline): KGHDR, SFDVKD. The CDR3 extends over 14 amino acids. CDR3 loop: CATSDPTGTYEQYF. As DNA, the CDR3 is TGTGCCACCAGTGACCCGACAGGGACCTACGAGCAGTACTTC.

This clonotype was found once. This chain links TRBV9 with TRBJ2-1; D is possibly TRBD2 (5 bases). V lost 3 bases and J lost 9, with 13 bases in between. This CDR3 is built from 13 residues. CDR1 is SGDLS, CDR2 YYNGEE, per germline. In nucleotides, the CDR3 is TGTGCCAGCAGCGGAGAACTAGTTAGTGAGCAGTTCTTC. This gives the protein CASSGELVSEQFF. Full variable domain (missing parts from reference TRBV9 and TRBJ2-1): DSGVTQTPKHLITATGQRVTLRCSPRSGDLSVYWYQQSLDQGLQFLIQYYNGEERAKGNILERFSAQQFPDLHSELNLSSLELGDSALYFCASSGELVSEQFFGPGTRLTVL.

Details on this clonotype: Mismatch with germline at one junction end may stem from a read error. The genes are TRBV18 and TRBJ1-2; 7 bases match TRBD1. This CDR3 has 13 amino acids. CDR1 and CDR2 (germline): KGHSH, LQKENI. The CDR3 protein is CASSSLTGQGYTF. DNA of the CDR3: TGCGCCAGCTCATCGTTGACAGGGCAAGGCTACACCTTC.

V and J are TRBV18 and TRBJ2-7; a weak D match, TRBD2 (5 bases). The V end lost 4 bases, the J end lost 0 bases, and 13 bases lay between the germline ends. The germline V gene encodes CDR1 KGHSH and CDR2 LQKENI. The CDR3 spans 15 residues. CDR3: CASSRADGGSYEQYF. In DNA form, the CDR3 reads TGTGCCAGCTCACGAGCGGACGGAGGCTCCTACGAGCAGTACTTC.

Worth noting for this clonotype: A junction end diverges from the germline sequence, so it may reflect a read error. The V and J genes are TRBV2 and TRBJ2-7, with 12 positions matching TRBD2. The better agreement between TRBJ2-5 and the DNA end casts doubt on the J call. Germline V gene lookup returns CDR1 SNHLY and CDR2 FYNNEI. The CDR3 loop spans 14 amino acids. This CDR3 reads CVSRGTSGSETQYF. In nucleotides, the CDR3 is TGTGTCAGCAGAGGGACTAGCGGGTCGGAGACCCAGTACTTC.

This clonotype was counted once. The J gene is TRBJ1-1, the V gene TRBV20-1; D remains ambiguous. Trimming pared 2 bases from V and 1 base from J, leaving 5 bases between. The CDR3 sequence is 12 residues long. In germline, CDR1 is DFQATT, CDR2 SNEGSKA (reference sequence). CDR3 in DNA: TGCAGTGCTAGATACGGGAACACTGAAGCTTTCTTT. Translating gives CSARYGNTEAFF.

V gene TRBV20-1 combines with J gene TRBJ2-1; the match to TRBD1 covers 8 bases. The trim removed 6 bases at V and 8 bases at J, leaving 6 bases unmatched. The CDR3 has 12 residues. The germline CDR1 and CDR2 sequences are DFQATT and SNEGSKA (reference sequence). The CDR3 spells CSARGQGDEQFF. Here the CDR3 DNA reads TGCAGTGCCCGTGGACAGGGTGATGAGCAGTTCTTC.

The chain joins TRBV6-1 to TRBJ2-7; tentative D call: TRBD1 (5 bases). Trimming took 5 bases from V and 2 from J, leaving 10 bases between them. The germline V gene has CDR1 MNHNS and CDR2 SASEGT. The CDR3 extends over 13 amino acids. The CDR3, as DNA: TGTGCCAGCAGTCAGGGATCCCCCTACGAGCAGTACTTC. As protein: CASSQGSPYEQYF.

This clonotype was observed a handful of times. The chain employs TRBV28 and TRBJ2-3; 10 positions match TRBD2. Per the germline V gene, CDR1 is MDHEN and CDR2 is SYDVKM. After removal of 5 bases from V and 3 bases from J, the junction contained 8 bases not matched to a gene. The CDR3 is 16 residues long. Here the CDR3 DNA reads TGTGCCAGCAGTGAGTCCGGGACTAGCGATACAGATACGCAGTATTTT. Protein product: CASSESGTSDTDTQYF.